Each of the 14 T cell receptor beta chains below was sequenced from the same sample in a study of blood T cell repertoires in COVID-19. Repertoires were generated with immunoSEQ multiplex PCR, while TCRdb's copy carries only in-frame clones and drops some. The sample has 230,000 or so clones, roughly 85% seen once. The sample was PBMCs or T cells enriched from blood (not recorded which). Every receptor here comes from a woman aged 50 to 60 who had been exposed to COVID-19.

The rearrangement uses TRBV19 and TRBJ1-5; 7 bases align to TRBD1. CDR1 LNHDA and CDR2 SQIVND come from the germline V gene (reference sequence). This CDR3 contains 17 residues. The ends lost 0 bases at V and 4 bases at J; junction bases unmatched: 9. The CDR3 region has the DNA TGTGCCAGTAGTATAGATCCGTTCGAGGGGGCGAATCAGCCCCAGCATTTT. As protein: CASSIDPFEGANQPQHF.

V and J are TRBV15 and TRBJ2-7; D might be TRBD1 (7 bases). The V gene's germline CDR1 is LNHNV and CDR2 YYDKDF (reference sequence). The V and J ends lost 2 bases and 0 bases respectively, with 17 bases between them. There are 17 residues in the CDR3. The CDR3 reads CATSRSGGTASSYEQYF. As DNA, the CDR3 is TGTGCCACCAGCAGAAGTGGAGGGACAGCCAGCTCCTACGAGCAGTACTTC.

The chain couples TRBV6-1 to TRBJ1-5; 8 nucleotides align to TRBD1. Per germline, CDR1 MNHNS and CDR2 SASEGT. This CDR3 has 15 residues. V gave up 3 bases and J gave up 6 bases; unmatched junction bases: 7. The CDR3 DNA reads as TGTGCCAGCAGTGATCCCGCAGGGGGCACTCAGCCCCAGCATTTT. Translating it yields CASSDPAGGTQPQHF.

This chain uses TRBV6-5 with TRBJ2-1; 8 nucleotides line up with TRBD2. The V and J ends lost 0 bases and 7 bases, in that order; junction bases with no gene match: 8. This CDR3 comprises 16 residues. CDR1 is MNHEY and CDR2 is SVGAGI in the germline V gene. The CDR3 DNA sequence: TGTGCCAGCAGTTACTCGGTTAGCGGGGCAGTAAATGAGCAGTTCTTC. Residues: CASSYSVSGAVNEQFF.

The chain has TRBV28 and TRBJ1-2, with a tentative D call TRBD1 (6 bases). V was trimmed by 2 bases and J by 11 bases, leaving 21 bases between them. Per the germline V gene, CDR1 is MDHEN and CDR2 is SYDVKM. CDR3 length: 15 residues. CDR3: CASSLGAWQGRGYTF. CDR3 coding DNA: TGTGCCAGCAGTTTAGGAGCGTGGCAGGGGAGAGGATACACCTTC.

This chain uses TRBV7-8 with TRBJ2-1; the D is unclear. This CDR3 is built from 15 residues. Germline V gene sequence: CDR1 SGHVS, CDR2 FQNEAQ. V was pared by 4 bases and J by 3 bases, with 13 bases between. In nucleotides, the CDR3 is TGTGCCAGCAGCTCGCCCGGGTTAGGCTACAATGAGCAGTTCTTC. Translation gives CASSSPGLGYNEQFF. The entire variable domain, with the rest obtained from reference TRBV7-8 and TRBJ2-1, is as follows: GAGVSQSPRYKVAKRGQDVALRCDPISGHVSLFWYQQALGQGPEFLTYFQNEAQLDKSGLPSDRFFAERPEGSVSTLKIQRTQQEDSAVYLCASSSPGLGYNEQFFGPGTRLTVL.

The CDR3 region is CASSFGQETQYF. The CDR3 region has the DNA TGTGCCAGCAGTTTCGGCCAAGAGACCCAGTACTTC. The chain links TRBV6-2 or TRBV6-3 to TRBJ2-5; the D is unclear. Germline CDR1 and CDR2: MNHEY and SVGEGT. Trimming removed 4 bases at V and 1 base at J, with 4 bases between. CDR3 size: 12 residues.

The chain is built from TRBV3-1 (or the pseudogene TRBV3-2) and TRBJ2-7; D gene uncertain. The V gene lost 0 bases and the J gene lost 6 bases, with 9 bases spanning the gap. CDR1 is LGHDT, CDR2 YNNKEL, per germline (reference sequence). This CDR3 has 13 residues. CDR3 bases: TGTGCCAGCAGCCAAGACGCCCCCAGCGAGCAGTACTTC. It yields the protein CASSQDAPSEQYF.

The chain carries TRBV5-1 and TRBJ1-1; D perhaps matches TRBD1 (6 bases). The V gene lost 0 bases and the J gene lost 0 bases, with 21 bases spanning the gap. This CDR3 is 19 amino acids long. Germline CDR1 reads SGHRS; CDR2 reads YFSETQ. The CDR3 protein is CASSLGLDSPFSMNTEAFF. CDR3 nucleotide sequence: TGCGCCAGCAGCTTGGGATTGGACAGCCCTTTTAGCATGAACACTGAAGCTTTCTTT.

The rearrangement links TRBV7-2 to TRBJ1-2; 9 nucleotides match TRBD1. The CDR3 spans 17 residues. The germline V gene has CDR1 SGHTA and CDR2 FQGNSA. The junction had 9 bases not matched to a gene; V was cut back by 2 bases and J by 2 bases. The DNA for the CDR3 is TGTGCCAGCAGCTTATTGGGCGGGGACAGGGTCAACTATGGCTACACCTTC. Its protein product is CASSLLGGDRVNYGYTF.

The chain joins TRBV25-1 to TRBJ1-6; D remains unclear. This CDR3 has 15 amino acids. Germline loops: CDR1 MGHDK, CDR2 SYGVNS. V was cut by 6 bases and J by 9 bases, with 18 bases left in between. CDR3 loop: CASSFDDLQRSPLHF. The CDR3 DNA follows: TGTGCCAGCAGCTTTGATGACCTCCAGCGTTCACCCCTCCACTTT.

The gene calls are TRBV30 and TRBJ1-1, with D maybe TRBD1 (5 bases). V was cut by 4 bases and J by 1 base, with 10 bases left in between. Germline V gene sequence: CDR1 GTSNPN, CDR2 SVGIG (reference sequence). CDR3 size: 13 residues. The CDR3 is CAWKGRGNTEAFF. The CDR3 DNA sequence: TGTGCCTGGAAAGGTAGGGGGAACACTGAAGCTTTCTTT. The full variable domain, in which reference TRBV30 and TRBJ1-1 provide the parts outside the CDR3, is SQTIHQWPATLVQPVGSPLSLECTVEGTSNPNLYWYRQAAGRGLQLLFYSVGIGQISSEVPQNLSASRPQDRQFILSSKKLLLSDSGFYLCAWKGRGNTEAFFGQGTRLTVV.

This chain joins TRBV9 and TRBJ2-3; 7 positions match TRBD2. The CDR3 spans 16 residues. Germline CDR1 and CDR2: SGDLS and YYNGEE. V gave up 4 bases and J gave up 0 bases; unmatched junction bases: 8. CDR3 amino acids: CASSTLTSASTDTQYF. The CDR3 bases are TGTGCCAGCAGCACCCTAACTAGCGCTAGCACAGATACGCAGTATTTT. Drawing the rest from reference TRBV9 and TRBJ2-3, the complete variable domain is DSGVTQTPKHLITATGQRVTLRCSPRSGDLSVYWYQQSLDQGLQFLIQYYNGEERAKGNILERFSAQQFPDLHSELNLSSLELGDSALYFCASSTLTSASTDTQYFGPGTRLTVL.

V is TRBV12-3 or TRBV12-4 and J is TRBJ1-1, with D unclear. V shed 2 bases and J shed 1 base, with 5 bases lying between them. The length of the CDR3 is 13 residues. CDR3: CASSLKPNTEAFF. The CDR3 DNA follows: TGTGCCAGCAGTTTAAAGCCGAACACTGAAGCTTTCTTT.